A single sample gave rise to the 10 T cell receptor beta chains below, sequenced in a study of T cell repertoires in cytomegalovirus infection. TCRdb re-called the reads through MiXCR, storing one row per CDR3 protein. The top ten hold roughly an eighth of the sample, which has roughly 990,000 distinct CDR3 sequences, 31% seen once. Antigens for these TCRs are unknown. The sequencing used cultured CD8+ T cells from PBMCs, collected from culture after CMV antigen stimulation. These receptors were collected from a human donor in good health (CMV status not recorded). Some clones in this sample may be carry-over from other donors' samples.

The chain links TRBV6-5 to TRBJ2-2; a weak D match, TRBD1 (5 bases). The germline V gene has CDR1 MNHEY and CDR2 SVGAGI. The CDR3 contains 12 residues. V gave up 5 bases and J gave up 6 bases, with 7 bases separating them. The CDR3 coding sequence is TGTGCCAGCAGTGTGACAGCCGGGGAGCTGTTTTTT. Amino acid sequence: CASSVTAGELFF.

This clonotype was found once. The chain uses TRBV28 and TRBJ1-2; D is perhaps TRBD1 (5 bases). Deletions cut 6 bases from V and 8 bases from J, with 22 bases between. CDR3 size: 15 residues. The V gene's germline CDR1 is MDHEN and CDR2 SYDVKM. As DNA, the CDR3 is TGTGCCAGCAGAATAAAAAACCGGGACCCATGGGGCTACACCTTC. Translated, it gives CASRIKNRDPWGYTF.

In the case of this clonotype: A much larger clone differs from this one at a single base, so this may be a read error. The V and J genes are TRBV7-8 and TRBJ2-7; TRBD1 is a possible D gene (5 bases). Germline CDR1 is SGHVS and CDR2 is FQNEAQ. The CDR3 runs 11 residues. CDR3 amino acids: CVSSLGDEQYV. DNA of the CDR3: TGTGTCAGCAGCCTAGGGGACGAGCAGTACGTC.

V usage is TRBV27 and J usage is TRBJ1-1, with a tentative D call TRBD1 (5 bases). Trimming shortened V by 4 bases and J by 0 bases, and 15 bases separated the two germline ends. Germline V gene sequence: CDR1 MNHEY, CDR2 SMNVEV (reference sequence). The CDR3 spans 16 residues. The chain's CDR3 is CASSSFRTNLNTEAFF. The CDR3 DNA follows: TGTGCCAGCAGTTCGTTTAGGACAAACTTGAACACTGAAGCTTTCTTT.

This clonotype was observed at least ten times. This chain links TRBV7-3 with TRBJ1-1; maybe TRBD1 (6 bases). Germline V gives CDR1 SGHTA, CDR2 FQGTGA. Trimming took off 5 bases at V and 1 base at J, with 11 bases between the two ends. This CDR3 is 14 amino acids long. The CDR3 DNA is TGTGCCAGCAGCACGACAGGAGAGAACACTGAAGCTTTCTTT. Translated, it gives CASSTTGENTEAFF.

The genes are TRBV12-3 or TRBV12-4 and TRBJ1-2; the D gene is possibly TRBD1 (6 bases). V lost 4 bases and J 6 bases, leaving 12 bases between the germline ends. CDR3 length: 13 residues. The CDR3 coding sequence is TGTGCCAGCAGTTGGACAGCCATGGATGGCTACACCTTC. Its translation is CASSWTAMDGYTF.

This chain links TRBV28 with TRBJ1-4; D uncertain. CDR3 size: 14 residues. The V gene's germline CDR1 is MDHEN and CDR2 SYDVKM. V gave up 6 bases and J gave up 3 bases, with 11 bases separating them. CDR3: CASSPRIANEKLFF. The CDR3 DNA sequence: TGTGCCAGCAGCCCTCGGATAGCTAATGAAAAACTGTTTTTT.

The rearrangement uses TRBV7-8 and TRBJ1-2; the match to TRBD1 covers 12 bases. The CDR3 has 16 amino acids. Germline V CDR1 and CDR2: SGHVS, FQNEAQ. Trimming removed 4 bases from V and 2 bases from J; junction bases left unmatched: 5. CDR3 in DNA: TGTGCCAGCAGCTCTACTGGGACAGGGGGCAACTATGGCTACACCTTC. Its protein is CASSSTGTGGNYGYTF.

This clonotype was observed many times. The chain links TRBV19 to TRBJ2-5, with a tentative D call TRBD1 (6 bases). This CDR3 comprises 14 residues. The V gene lost 5 bases and the J gene lost 3 bases, with 13 bases spanning the gap. CDR1 LNHDA and CDR2 SQIVND come from the germline V gene (reference sequence). The CDR3 coding sequence is TGTGCCAGTAGTGCGACAGGTTGGGAAGAGACCCAGTACTTC. Translating gives CASSATGWEETQYF.

The chain is built from TRBV20-1 and TRBJ2-7, with D unclear. This CDR3 is built from 15 residues. CDR1 is DFQATT and CDR2 is SNEGSKA in the germline V gene (reference sequence). Trimming left V 5 bases short and J 1 base short, with 18 bases between. This CDR3 reads CSASRIPGISYEQYV. As DNA, the CDR3 is TGCAGTGCTTCCCGCATACCGGGCATTTCCTACGAGCAGTACGTC.